This T cell receptor beta chain was sequenced for a study of T cell repertoires in cytomegalovirus infection. Study at large: From public TCR beta signatures came an indication of both CMV infection and matching HLA type. Points from the study as a whole: HLA-C-restricted CMV clonotypes gave the most frequent clonotype in two of eight donors. Accumulated public TCR beta family frequency recognized individuals carrying CMV together with the relevant HLA.

TCRdb reprocessed the reads with MiXCR, giving one entry per CDR3 protein. The sample includes about 490,000 distinct CDR3 sequences, 26% of them seen just once. On this clonotype itself: Its specificity is unknown.

Sequenced input: PBMCs. The clonotype comes from a human donor in good health (CMV status not recorded). Some clones in this sample may be carry-over from other donors' samples.

CDR3: CAGRTSSYEQYV. The CDR3 DNA is TGTGCCGGAAGGACTAGCTCCTACGAGCAGTACGTC. The chain joins TRBV2 to TRBJ2-7; 7 bases are shared with TRBD2. Germline-derived CDR1 and CDR2 are SNHLY and FYNNEI. The CDR3 length is 12 residues. V shed 11 bases and J 0 bases; nucleotides not matched to a gene: 4.